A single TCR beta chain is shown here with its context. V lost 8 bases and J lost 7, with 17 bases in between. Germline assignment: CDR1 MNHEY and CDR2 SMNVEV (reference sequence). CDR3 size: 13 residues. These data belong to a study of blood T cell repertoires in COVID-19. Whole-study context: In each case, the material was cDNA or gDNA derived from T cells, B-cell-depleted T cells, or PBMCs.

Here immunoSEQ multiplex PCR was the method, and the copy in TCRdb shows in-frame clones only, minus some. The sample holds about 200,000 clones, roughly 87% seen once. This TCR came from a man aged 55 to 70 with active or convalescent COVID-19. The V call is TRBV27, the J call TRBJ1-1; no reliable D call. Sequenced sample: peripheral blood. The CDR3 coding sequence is TGTGCCAGCGGACTAGATATATGGGGTGAAGCTTTCTTT. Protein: CASGLDIWGEAFF.